The sequence of this T cell receptor (beta chain) was determined in a study of glioma-infiltrating T cells. Findings of the study overall: Very few CDR3 sequences were shared between tissue and blood. Tissue-blood divergence was below expectation in non-neoplastic patients, above in gliomas.

On this clonotype: Its matching antigen is unknown. This beta chain lies outside the target of a library built for alpha chains; its clone size means little.

V gave up 7 bases and J gave up 8 bases; unmatched junction bases: 10. Germline CDR1 reads MNHEY; CDR2 reads SMNVEV (reference sequence). The CDR3 spans 14 residues. Using RNA template, CDR3s of TCR alpha and beta were amplified with iRepertoire arm-PCR. One-step reverse transcription and amplification started from around 100-400 ng of tissue mRNA or PBMC total RNA. TCRdb reprocessed the multiplex PCR reads with MiXCR, giving one entry per CDR3 protein. Seen here are fewer than 3,500 distinct CDR3 sequences, 80% to 90% observed once, and the top ten hold more than 30%. What was sequenced was glioma tissue, nonneoplastic brain tissue, or PBMCs (not recorded which). This receptor was obtained from a human donor with low-grade glioma or glioblastoma, undergoing nonglioma brain surgery, or in good health (not recorded which). The chain combines TRBV27 with TRBJ2-1; 8 positions match TRBD2. CDR3 in amino acids: CASTHKRESDEQFF. The CDR3 DNA reads TGTGCCAGCACCCATAAGCGGGAGAGTGATGAGCAGTTCTTC.